The next 15 T cell receptor beta chains were all read from a single sample in a study of blood T cell repertoires in COVID-19. Using immunoSEQ multiplex PCR, the repertoire was profiled, and TCRdb retains in-frame clones only, with some absent. Here the sample spans approximately 150,000 clones, over 75% being singletons. Sequenced material: peripheral blood. All receptors derive from a man aged 55 to 69 with active or convalescent COVID-19.

The V call is TRBV15, the J call TRBJ2-4; no definite D call. CDR1 is LNHNV, CDR2 YYDKDF, per germline (reference sequence). Trimming took off 5 bases at V and 1 base at J, with 6 bases between the two ends. This CDR3 is built from 13 residues. The CDR3 here is CATSSPAKNIQYF. CDR3 bases: TGTGCCACCAGCTCCCCTGCCAAAAACATTCAGTACTTC.

Remarks on this clone: Other nucleotide sequences in the sample specify the same CDR3. V is TRBV5-1 and J is TRBJ1-6, with 9 nucleotides matching TRBD1. The V segment lost 0 bases and the J segment 9 bases; nucleotides outside the gene matches: 4. Germline V gene lookup returns CDR1 SGHRS and CDR2 YFSETQ. This CDR3 contains 15 residues. This chain's CDR3 is CASSLAGQGRSPLHF. In DNA form, the CDR3 reads TGCGCCAGCAGCTTGGCCGGACAGGGGCGTTCACCCCTCCACTTT.

This clone was detected only once. J is TRBJ1-1 and V is TRBV5-5; possibly TRBD1 for D (5 bases). This CDR3 spans 15 amino acids. CDR1 is SGHKS, CDR2 YYEKEE, per germline (reference sequence). V was cut by 0 bases and J by 1 base, with 10 bases left in between. CDR3 nucleotides: TGTGCCAGCAGCTTGGACAGGTATCCGAACACTGAAGCTTTCTTT. It specifies CASSLDRYPNTEAFF.

In this sample, this clone turned up a few times. V usage is TRBV4-1 and J usage is TRBJ1-5; a weak D match, TRBD1 (6 bases). The CDR3 runs 14 residues. Germline CDR1 is MGHRA and CDR2 is YSYEKL. V lost 6 bases and J 7 bases, leaving 16 bases between the germline ends. The CDR3 DNA reads TGCGCCAGCAGTGAGAACAGGGTCTCCCAGCCCCAGCATTTT. Translating gives CASSENRVSQPQHF.

In its sample, this clone was seen once. The chain uses TRBV6-5 and TRBJ1-2; D perhaps matches TRBD1 (6 bases). The CDR3 is 12 amino acids. Germline CDR1 reads MNHEY; CDR2 reads SVGAGI. Deletions cut 8 bases from V and 8 bases from J, with 15 bases between. Written as DNA, the CDR3 is TGTGCCAGCGGGGGCAGCAGGAGAGGCTACACCTTC. This encodes CASGGSRRGYTF.

This clone was counted a single time. The chain has TRBV7-8 and TRBJ2-5; 7 nucleotides agree with TRBD1. Germline values: CDR1 SGHVS, CDR2 FQNEAQ. This CDR3 region has 13 residues. Trimming at V came to 1 base and at J to 4 bases, leaving 0 bases not matched to a gene. CDR3 in DNA: TGTGCCAGCAGCTTAGACAGGGGAGAGACCCAGTACTTC. It translates to CASSLDRGETQYF.

This clone occurred once. This chain uses TRBV6-5 with TRBJ1-1, with 7 bases that match TRBD1. Germline CDR1 MNHEY, CDR2 SVGAGI. Trimming took 6 bases from V and 0 from J; bases not matched to a gene: 7. The CDR3 is 15 residues long. The CDR3 DNA sequence: TGTGCCAGCAGGAGAGGGGGCTCGGTGAACACTGAAGCTTTCTTT. Translated, it gives CASRRGGSVNTEAFF.

The V gene is TRBV6-6, the J gene TRBJ2-7, with TRBD2 identical over 11 bases. After removal of 6 bases from V and 1 base from J, the junction contained 8 bases not matched to a gene. The germline CDR1 and CDR2 sequences are MNHNY and SVGAGI (reference sequence). This CDR3 has 16 residues. The chain's CDR3 is CASRPPSSGGSYEQYF. DNA for the CDR3: TGTGCCAGCAGGCCCCCCTCTAGCGGGGGGTCCTACGAGCAGTACTTC.

The sample holds a few counts of this clone. The DNA of the CDR3 is TGTGCCAGCAGCCGACGGGGGACCGCGGCTGGATCGGGGCCCCTCCACTTT. It translates to CASSRRGTAAGSGPLHF. J is TRBJ1-6 and V is TRBV3-1 (or the pseudogene TRBV3-2); maybe TRBD1 (5 bases). Germline V CDR1 and CDR2: LGHDT, YNNKEL (reference sequence). CDR3 length: 17 amino acids. V lost 4 bases and J lost 13, with 26 bases in between.

This chain connects TRBV12-3 or TRBV12-4 to TRBJ2-2; TRBD1 might be the D (5 bases). The CDR3 loop spans 11 amino acids. Trimming removed 5 bases from V and 11 bases from J, with 9 bases in between. The CDR3 DNA sequence: TGTGCCAGCAGTCTTAGGGGCGAGCTGTTTTTT. Translated, it gives CASSLRGELFF.

J is TRBJ2-7 and V is TRBV7-9; D is undetermined. Germline lookup yields CDR1 SEHNR and CDR2 FQNEAQ (reference sequence). The CDR3 has 12 residues. Trimming pared 2 bases from V and 5 bases from J, leaving 7 bases between. CDR3 loop: CASSLWADEQYF. The CDR3 bases are TGTGCCAGCAGCTTATGGGCAGACGAGCAGTACTTC.

This clone was observed once. The chain is built from TRBV7-9 and TRBJ1-2; D is unresolved. The CDR3 is made up of 16 amino acids. Trimming pared 1 base from V and 3 bases from J, leaving 15 bases between. Germline V lookup: CDR1 SEHNR, CDR2 FQNEAQ (reference sequence). CDR3 sequence (DNA): TGTGCCAGCAGCTTAGGTGTAGTCGAAAAACACTATGGCTACACCTTC. As protein: CASSLGVVEKHYGYTF.

This clone was detected only once. The chain combines TRBV18 with TRBJ2-1, with TRBD2 matching 8 bases. The V and J ends lost 0 bases and 9 bases, in that order; junction bases with no gene match: 4. The CDR3 loop spans 14 amino acids. Germline CDR1 KGHSH, CDR2 LQKENI. The CDR3 loop is CASSPPGLDTEQFF. CDR3 DNA sequence: TGTGCCAGCTCACCACCGGGACTAGATACTGAGCAGTTCTTC.

The chain uses TRBV28 and TRBJ2-7; TRBD2 might be the D (6 bases). The CDR3 totals 18 residues. The ends were cut back, 2 bases at V and 0 bases at J, with 20 bases in the middle. Germline CDR1 and CDR2: MDHEN and SYDVKM. This CDR3 reads CASSLGVGAGLTSYEQYF. CDR3 DNA sequence: TGTGCCAGCAGTTTAGGGGTTGGAGCGGGCCTTACCTCCTACGAGCAGTACTTC.

This clone appeared once. The chain carries TRBV14 and TRBJ2-7; maybe TRBD1 (6 bases). CDR3 length: 15 amino acids. The germline gives CDR1 SGHDN, CDR2 FVKESK. Trimming took off 4 bases at V and 0 bases at J, with 13 bases between the two ends. The CDR3 sequence: CASSLAGTYSYEQYF. The CDR3 DNA reads as TGTGCCAGCAGCCTGGCCGGGACATACTCCTACGAGCAGTACTTC.